This T cell receptor (beta chain) was obtained from a study of shared clonotypes between healthy human individuals. Assay used: immunoSEQ multiplex PCR; TCRdb lists only in-frame clones, some missing. The sample contains around 1.6 million clones, roughly 98% of which appear only once. This CDR3 has 17 residues. With 0 bases removed from V and 1 base from J, the gap between germline ends came to 15 bases. The receptor's source is a man aged 30 to 45 in good health. The sequenced material came from naive CD4+ T cells sorted from blood. Subset: CD45RA+ positively selected. The chain recombines TRBV23-1 with TRBJ1-2, with D possibly matching TRBD1 (6 bases). TRBV23-1 belongs to the ORF category, with a function that is uncertain. The CDR3 here is CASSQSPRGQYNYGYTF. The DNA of the CDR3 is TGCGCCAGCAGTCAATCCCCCCGCGGACAGTATAACTATGGCTACACCTTC.